The clone carrying this TCR beta chain was seen many times. Its antigen remains unidentified. The data originate from a study of breast tumors, draining lymph nodes, adjacent tissues. Samples came from axillary lymph nodes draining the breast cancer. Notes on the study in general: Tumors had less TCR diversity than lymph nodes, more than nontumor tissue. Luminal-like breast cancer showed significantly greater tumor-nontumor repertoire similarity than basal-like breast cancer did.

This CDR3 comprises 17 residues. Trimming stripped 1 base from V and 1 base from J, with 13 bases between. Looked up from germline, CDR1 is LGHNA and CDR2 is YNFKEQ. TCRdb analysed the multiplex PCR reads with MiXCR anew, one entry per CDR3 protein. The sample records approximately 210,000 distinct CDR3 sequences, under 40% being singletons. The sequenced sample consisted of axillary lymph node tissue. The rearrangement links TRBV4-2 to TRBJ1-4; tentatively, D is TRBD1 (6 bases). The TCR comes from a female donor with breast cancer. Some clones in this sample may be carry-over from other donors' samples. The CDR3 coding sequence is TGTGCCAGCAGCCAAGTGCGGGGGCAAGGAACTAATGAAAAACTGTTTTTT. As protein: CASSQVRGQGTNEKLFF.